This paragraph covers one T cell receptor (beta chain) sequence. The data were taken from a study of T-cell memory formation after mild COVID-19. Constant-segment primers served in 5'RACE that generated TCR alpha and TCR beta cDNA libraries bearing sample barcodes and UMIs. MiXCR was run by TCRdb on the 5' RACE reads, yielding one entry per CDR3 protein. The sample has about 500,000 distinct CDR3 sequences, over 20% seen once; the top ten hold under 15%. V dropped 2 bases and J dropped 0 bases, with 12 bases sitting between them. This CDR3 spans 15 amino acids. Per germline, CDR1 SGHRS and CDR2 YFSETQ.

This sequence originates from an adult woman who had mild COVID-19 (a few samples of this study predate the infection). Cell type and time point are not known. The sequencing sample was made of PBMCs or a T cell subset sorted from them (not recorded which). The V and J genes are TRBV5-1 and TRBJ2-7, with no clear D. CDR3 in DNA: TGCGCCAGCAGCTTCGGCACTTTAAGCTCCTACGAGCAGTACTTC. Amino acid sequence: CASSFGTLSSYEQYF. The full variable domain, its missing parts supplied by reference TRBV5-1 and TRBJ2-7, is KAGVTQTPRYLIKTRGQQVTLSCSPISGHRSVSWYQQTPGQGLQFLFEYFSETQRNKGNFPGRFSGRQFSNSRSEMNVSTLELGDSALYLCASSFGTLSSYEQYFGPGTRLTVT.